The 20 T cell receptor beta chains below come from one sample, sequenced in a study of CD8+ T cells in alopecia areata. The sample's treatment: oral pan-JAK inhibitor, 5-10 mg twice daily. Extraction of RNA preceded its reverse transcription into cDNA, which served as the sequencing template. Profiled with immunoSEQ multiplex PCR; TCRdb holds only in-frame clones, not every one. Counted here are 100,000 to 150,000 clones, roughly 57% occurring once; the ten biggest clones make up around 5.4%. The sequences come from CD4+ T cells sorted from blood, collected at week 4, from a patient treated with tofacitinib. The receptors shown here come from a human donor with alopecia areata.

Of note for this clone: A read error may produce the germline difference seen at one junction end. The J gene is TRBJ2-6, the V gene TRBV4-1, with no clear D. Looked up from germline, CDR1 is MGHRA and CDR2 is YSYEKL. The CDR3 extends over 18 amino acids. The CDR3 DNA is TGCGCCAGCAGCCAAGATCCCGCGGTTTTCTCTAGGGCCAACGTCCTGACTTTC. Its protein product is CASSQDPAVFSRANVLTF.

V usage is TRBV4-1 and J usage is TRBJ2-5; 10 nucleotides agree with TRBD1. V lost 0 bases to trimming and J lost 10 bases; unmatched junction nucleotides: 17. In germline, CDR1 is MGHRA, CDR2 YSYEKL. This CDR3 has 18 amino acids. This chain's CDR3 is CASSQEGRPGQGTVDQYF. The DNA of the CDR3 is TGCGCCAGCAGCCAAGAGGGCCGCCCGGGACAGGGGACCGTGGACCAGTACTTC.

The chain links TRBV27 to TRBJ2-1; tentative D call: TRBD1 (5 bases). V was trimmed by 8 bases and J by 7 bases, leaving 21 bases between them. Germline V gene lookup returns CDR1 MNHEY and CDR2 SMNVEV (reference sequence). CDR3 length: 15 amino acids. The CDR3 DNA reads as TGTGCCAGCGGAGACAGAGTTTCAATAACAAATGAGCAGTTCTTC. Encoded protein: CASGDRVSITNEQFF.

The rearrangement uses TRBV30 and TRBJ2-5; D remains unclear. The CDR3 is 13 amino acids. Trimming pared 1 base from V and 3 bases from J, leaving 9 bases between. Germline V gene sequence: CDR1 GTSNPN, CDR2 SVGIG (reference sequence). The CDR3 here is CAWSGGTEETQYF. CDR3 bases: TGTGCCTGGAGTGGAGGCACAGAAGAGACCCAGTACTTC.

This clone was observed a handful of times. This sample also contains other DNA sequences that code for the same CDR3. V gene TRBV7-2 combines with J gene TRBJ2-5; D is unclear. Trimming cost V 5 bases and J 5 bases, with 9 bases left between them. The germline gives CDR1 SGHTA, CDR2 FQGNSA. This CDR3 has 12 residues. The CDR3 DNA follows: TGTGCCAGCAGCCCCCGTAGGGAGACCCAGTACTTC. It specifies CASSPRRETQYF.

The chain uses TRBV21-1 and TRBJ1-4. TRBV21-1 is a pseudogene segment. The CDR3 length is 16 residues. The CDR3 loop is CASSIGAPGVNEKLFF. The CDR3 DNA follows: TGTGCCAGCAGCATCGGGGCGCCGGGGGTTAATGAAAAACTGTTTTTT.

This sequence joins TRBV10-3 and TRBJ2-3; D unresolved. CDR1 is ENHRY, CDR2 SYGVKD, per germline. This CDR3 spans 15 amino acids. Between the trimmed V and J ends, which lost 4 bases and 5 bases, there was a span of 16 bases. Written as DNA, the CDR3 is TGTGCCATCAGTGGTACCCGAGAAGGTGGAGATACGCAGTATTTT. This sequence encodes CAISGTREGGDTQYF.

The J gene is TRBJ2-7, the V gene TRBV6-6; the D gene could be TRBD1 or TRBD2 (5 bases each). Trimming took 7 bases from V and 13 from J, leaving 29 bases between them. CDR3 length equals 15 residues. Germline values: CDR1 MNHNY, CDR2 SVGAGI (reference sequence). CDR3 protein: CASTHRMAGRVGIYF. CDR3 DNA: TGTGCCAGCACCCACCGGATGGCAGGGCGGGTCGGAATATACTTC.

The chain employs TRBV28 and TRBJ1-2; TRBD1 agrees at 7 bases. Germline loops: CDR1 MDHEN, CDR2 SYDVKM. The J segment lost 2 bases and the V segment lost 6 bases, leaving 9 bases of the junction unmatched. The length of the CDR3 is 15 residues. The CDR3 here is CASSSPTGPNYGYTF. The CDR3 DNA is TGTGCCAGCAGCTCCCCGACAGGGCCCAACTATGGCTACACCTTC.

This clone occurred many times. This chain uses TRBV4-1 with TRBJ2-2; D is perhaps TRBD1 (5 bases). Germline V gene data show CDR1 as MGHRA and CDR2 as YSYEKL. The CDR3 runs 17 residues. With 3 bases removed from V and 4 bases from J, the gap between germline ends came to 18 bases. Here the CDR3 reads CASSQMDMGFATGELFF. The CDR3 coding sequence is TGCGCCAGCAGCCAGATGGACATGGGATTTGCCACCGGGGAGCTGTTTTTT.

This clone has only a few counts. The V call is TRBV29-1, the J call TRBJ2-3; no reliable D call. The CDR3 totals 13 residues. Germline-derived CDR1 and CDR2 are SQVTM and ANQGSEA. Trimming took off 4 bases at V and 1 base at J, with 9 bases between the two ends. This chain's CDR3 is CSVGQERTDTQYF. The CDR3 DNA is TGCAGCGTTGGTCAGGAGCGCACAGATACGCAGTATTTT.

The table lists this clone with a few counts. The rearrangement joins TRBV29-1 to TRBJ2-5, with 10 bases aligning to TRBD2. This CDR3 has 14 amino acids. J lost 4 bases, V lost 6 bases, and 8 bases had no gene match. Germline-derived CDR1 and CDR2 are SQVTM and ANQGSEA. The chain's CDR3 is CSVLLRTSGETQYF. DNA of the CDR3: TGCAGCGTCCTCCTTAGGACTAGCGGAGAGACCCAGTACTTC.

The sample holds one count of this clone. The chain carries TRBV5-6 and TRBJ1-2; D gene ambiguous. Trimming removed 4 bases at V and 0 bases at J, with 7 bases between. The germline CDR1 and CDR2 sequences are SGHDT and YYEEEE. This CDR3 contains 13 residues. CDR3 sequence reads: CASSALTNYGYTF. In DNA, the CDR3 is TGTGCCAGCAGCGCACTTACTAACTATGGCTACACCTTC.

The chain couples TRBV29-1 to TRBJ2-7, with D possibly being TRBD1 (6 bases). The CDR3 sequence is 12 residues long. Germline V lookup: CDR1 SQVTM, CDR2 ANQGSEA. V was pared by 6 bases and J by 4 bases, with 13 bases between. In nucleotides, the CDR3 is TGCAGCGTAAAACTACAGGGATACGAGCAGTACTTC. Amino acid sequence: CSVKLQGYEQYF.

This clone was detected only a few times. V and J are TRBV5-1 and TRBJ2-7; weak D call: TRBD2 (6 bases). This CDR3 spans 16 amino acids. V was trimmed by 0 bases and J by 6 bases, leaving 19 bases between them. Germline CDR1 is SGHRS and CDR2 is YFSETQ. CDR3 in DNA: TGCGCCAGCAGCTTGGGGTGGCAGGGAGGCTCTGGCGAGCAGTACTTC. Its protein product is CASSLGWQGGSGEQYF.

The chain uses TRBV2 and TRBJ2-7; D is uncertain. Deletions cut 3 bases from V and 4 bases from J, with 13 bases between. This CDR3 contains 14 residues. CDR1 is SNHLY, CDR2 FYNNEI, per germline. The CDR3 protein is CASSENKHVYEQYF. The DNA for the CDR3 is TGTGCCAGCAGTGAGAACAAACACGTGTACGAGCAGTACTTC.

V is TRBV18 and J is TRBJ1-2; the D gene is possibly TRBD1 (5 bases). This CDR3 is built from 13 residues. Trimming shortened V by 5 bases and J by 6 bases, and 13 bases separated the two germline ends. Germline V lookup: CDR1 KGHSH, CDR2 LQKENI. In DNA form, the CDR3 reads TGTGCCAGCTCAGGCCAGGGCACGAATGGCTACACCTTC. As protein: CASSGQGTNGYTF.

This sequence joins TRBV28 and TRBJ2-2, with 8 bases lining up with TRBD1. Unmatched junction bases numbered 13, after V lost 6 bases and J lost 7 bases. Germline-derived CDR1 and CDR2 are MDHEN and SYDVKM. The CDR3 covers 16 residues. CDR3 sequence (DNA): TGTGCCAGCAGCCCTCCTCTCGGACAGGGTATCGGGGAGCTGTTTTTT. Protein product: CASSPPLGQGIGELFF.

This clone was detected a few times. V is TRBV5-1 and J is TRBJ1-1; D remains unclear. The CDR3 sequence is 13 residues long. Germline V gives CDR1 SGHRS, CDR2 YFSETQ. Trimming left V 0 bases short and J 10 bases short, with 13 bases between. The CDR3 reads CASSLDLGRAAFF. The CDR3 coding sequence is TGCGCCAGCAGCTTGGATCTGGGTCGGGCAGCTTTCTTT.

The rearrangement links TRBV27 to TRBJ1-1; D might be TRBD1 (5 bases). This CDR3 comprises 15 residues. The germline gives CDR1 MNHEY, CDR2 SMNVEV (reference sequence). Trimming took 3 bases from V and 4 from J, leaving 15 bases between them. The CDR3 region is CASSLVGASGTEAFF. The CDR3 DNA reads TGTGCCAGCAGTTTGGTTGGGGCTTCTGGCACTGAAGCTTTCTTT.